This is a list of T cell receptor beta chains from one sample in a study of blood T cells in healthy people across ages. MiXCR, applied by TCRdb to the 5' RACE reads, yields one record per CDR3 protein. The sample shows about 1.8 million distinct CDR3 sequences, just under 50% of them seen only once. The sample taken for sequencing was blood. Receptors originate from a woman aged 35 to 49 in good health. Both conserved end residues are part of each CDR3. A D gene is named only where the DNA matches it firmly. Part of the rows lack a size; the others show once, few, many or a class for expanded clones.

few	NA	TRBV15	TRBJ2-5	CATRQDRQPQETQYF	TGTGCCACCAGACAGGACAGACAGCCCCAAGAGACCCAGTACTTC
NA	NA	TRBV6-5	TRBJ2-7	CASRGRIYNEQYF	TGTGCCAGCAGGGGCAGAATATACAATGAGCAGTACTTC
NA	NA	TRBV20-1	TRBJ2-3	CSAAPSQLAQYF	TGCAGTGCCGCACCATCACAACTGGCGCAGTATTTT
NA	TRBD2	TRBV6-6	TRBJ2-1	CASSANSGGSLNEQFF	TGTGCCAGCAGTGCCAATAGCGGGGGAAGCCTCAATGAGCAGTTCTTC
NA	TRBD2	TRBV9	TRBJ2-5	CASGTTSGVQETQYF	TGTGCCAGCGGCACGACTAGCGGGGTCCAAGAGACCCAGTACTTC
NA	NA	TRBV7-6	TRBJ1-4	CASSLFGGANEKLFF	TGTGCCAGCAGCTTATTCGGGGGAGCTAATGAAAAACTGTTTTTT
few	NA	TRBV5-1	TRBJ1-2	CASSLARTGSGYTF	TGCGCCAGCAGCTTGGCCAGGACGGGCTCGGGCTACACCTTC
NA	TRBD1	TRBV12-3/TRBV12-4	TRBJ1-6	CASSTQGASYNSPLHF	TGTGCCAGCAGTACCCAGGGGGCATCCTATAATTCACCCCTCCACTTT
few	NA	TRBV15	TRBJ2-5	CATSRVRDADETQYF	TGTGCCACCAGCAGAGTTCGGGATGCGGACGAGACCCAGTACTTC
NA	TRBD2	TRBV3-1	TRBJ2-1	CASREGTSGGASYNEQFF	TGTGCCAGCAGGGAAGGGACTAGCGGGGGGGCCTCCTACAATGAGCAGTTCTTC
NA	NA	TRBV11-3	TRBJ1-2	CASSPYNTHRGRSYTF	TGTGCCAGCAGCCCCTATAACACCCATCGGGGGAGGAGCTACACCTTC